This T cell receptor (beta chain) was captured in a study of T cell responses to AZD1222 COVID-19 vaccine. This clone was seen a handful of times. The antigen is unknown. Sequencing was performed with immunoSEQ multiplex PCR; in TCRdb, only in-frame clones are kept and a portion is missing. The sample carries around 130,000 clones, nearly 90% recorded once. The CDR3 loop spans 13 amino acids. Germline V gene lookup returns CDR1 LGHDT and CDR2 YNNKEL (reference sequence). With 3 bases removed from V and 1 base from J, the gap between germline ends came to 6 bases. Study-wide findings and caveats: Repertoires were obtained solely post-peak T cell response. Donors, mostly white British, included more females; clonal diversity was possibly underestimated.

This specimen consisted of peripheral blood, obtained 28 days after the second AZD1222 dose. V and J are TRBV3-1 (or the pseudogene TRBV3-2) and TRBJ1-2; D gene uncertain. This TCR derives from an adult who received the AZD1222 COVID-19 vaccine. The CDR3 sequence is CASSHGNNYGYTF. Here the CDR3 DNA reads TGTGCCAGCAGCCACGGAAATAACTATGGCTACACCTTC.